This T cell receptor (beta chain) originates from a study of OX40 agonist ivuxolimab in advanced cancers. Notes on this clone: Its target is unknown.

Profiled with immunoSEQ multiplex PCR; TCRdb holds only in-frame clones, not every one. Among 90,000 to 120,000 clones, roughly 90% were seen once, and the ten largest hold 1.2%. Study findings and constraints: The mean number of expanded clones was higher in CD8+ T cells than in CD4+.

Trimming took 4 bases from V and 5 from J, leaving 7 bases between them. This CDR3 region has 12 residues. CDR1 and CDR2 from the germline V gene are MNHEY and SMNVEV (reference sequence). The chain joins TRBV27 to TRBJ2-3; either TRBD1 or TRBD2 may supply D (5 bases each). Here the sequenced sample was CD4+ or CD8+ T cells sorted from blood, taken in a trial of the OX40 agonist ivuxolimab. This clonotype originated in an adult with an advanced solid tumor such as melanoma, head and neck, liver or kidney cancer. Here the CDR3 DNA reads TGTGCCAGCAGTTCTGGGGGAGATACGCAGTATTTT. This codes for CASSSGGDTQYF.